This T cell receptor (beta chain) stems from a study of shared clonotypes between healthy human individuals. Method: immunoSEQ multiplex PCR; TCRdb's copy keeps in-frame clones and lacks some. The sample includes 110,000 or so clones, around two thirds seen only once; the top ten take around 25%. This CDR3 comprises 14 residues. Per the germline V gene, CDR1 is SNHLY and CDR2 is FYNNEI. V lost 9 bases and J 4 bases, leaving 15 bases between the germline ends. The source of this sequence is a woman in her twenties or thirties in good health. Sequenced sample: memory CD8+ T cells sorted from blood. Subset in this sample: CD45RO+ cells pooled with CCR7-negative TemRA cells. The V gene is TRBV2, the J gene TRBJ1-4; tentative D call: TRBD1 (5 bases). The DNA of the CDR3 is TGTGCCAGTAAACGAGGCAGGGTTAATGAAAAACTGTTTTTT. This gives the protein CASKRGRVNEKLFF.